This record looks at one T cell receptor beta chain sequence and its context. Its target is unknown. This specimen belongs to a study of cytomegalovirus exposure and HLA in healthy donors. Overall study: The Caucasian-associated ancestry cluster contained about 80% of the 398 genotyped donors. Regarding the study as a whole: Earlier results showed most TCR beta V segments being productive about 90% or about 30% of the time. It was confirmed in vitro that three of the CMV-associated chains were specific for CMV antigens.

Researchers ran the PCR with 60 Vbeta and 13 Jbeta primers. Assay: immunoSEQ multiplex PCR; the TCRdb copy retains only in-frame clones and omits some. The sample includes about 140,000 clones, around 80% of them seen just once. The CDR3 totals 11 residues. The germline gives CDR1 MNHNS, CDR2 SASEGT. This TCR was sampled from a man in his fifties or sixties in good health and CMV-seronegative. The rearrangement links TRBV6-1 to TRBJ2-7; weak D call: TRBD2 (5 bases). What was sequenced was PBMCs. The CDR3: CEFGKFYEQYF. The DNA for the CDR3 is TGTGAGTTCGGGAAGTTCTACGAGCAGTACTTC.